The 29 T cell receptor beta chains below come from one sample, sequenced in a study of tumor-infiltrating lymphocytes in primary liver carcinoma. Co-extraction yielded RNA and DNA from around 20-30 mg of unsorted bulk tissue. With around 500 ng total RNA as template and a constant-region primer, TCR beta cDNA was made. The TCR beta library was amplified through three nested multiplex PCR rounds in a modified ARM-PCR procedure. PCR rounds one and two used TRBV1-TRBV30 forward primers with a C-beta reverse primer for around 9 cycles each. TCRdb reprocessed the multiplex PCR reads via MiXCR and lists one record per CDR3 protein. The sample holds fewer than 250,000 distinct CDR3 sequences, about 82% seen once. Input material: tumor tissue from primary liver carcinoma. The receptors were gathered from a man in his forties with primary liver carcinoma and hepatitis B virus infection.

About this clonotype: The CDR3 carries no conserved terminal phenylalanine or tryptophan, so it likely arises from a read error. This sequence joins TRBV6-5 and TRBJ2-5; perhaps TRBD2 as D (6 bases). The CDR3 loop spans 12 amino acids. Germline V gene lookup returns CDR1 MNHEY and CDR2 SVGAGI. The ends were cut back, 9 bases at V and 5 bases at J, with 13 bases in the middle. CDR3 in DNA: TGTGCCAGTAGCTCCCGGGGGGAGACCCAGTACTCC. Protein product: CASSSRGETQYS.

Worth noting for this clonotype: One end of the junction varies from germline; a read error may be responsible. The J gene is TRBJ2-2, the V gene TRBV12-3 or TRBV12-4; 10 bases align to TRBD2. The length of the CDR3 is 16 residues. This chain's CDR3 is CVSSPTASGRCGELFF. The CDR3 DNA reads TGTGTCAGCAGTCCCACGGCTAGCGGGAGATGTGGGGAGCTGTTTTTT.

As for this clonotype: The conserved phenylalanine or tryptophan normally closing the CDR3 is absent here, so this likely arose from a read error. The chain has TRBV11-2 and TRBJ1-5; tentatively, D is TRBD1 (5 bases). The CDR3 covers 17 residues. V lost 10 bases and J lost 1, with 23 bases in between. CDR1 is SGHAT and CDR2 is FQNNGV in the germline V gene. In DNA form, the CDR3 reads TGTGCCAACATCTTAGTAGGGGTAACGGGGAGCAATCAGCCCCAGCATTCT. Translating it yields CANILVGVTGSNQPQHS.

With regard to this clonotype: Because the CDR3 is missing its conserved closing phenylalanine or tryptophan, this is likely a read error. The chain joins TRBV10-3 to TRBJ1-1, with a possible D match to TRBD1 (5 bases). Per germline, CDR1 ENHRY and CDR2 SYGVKD. Deletions cut 6 bases from V and 0 bases from J, with 17 bases between. There are 16 residues in the CDR3. This CDR3 is CAIRGSSRGLNTEAFS. CDR3 in DNA: TGTGCCATCAGGGGGAGCTCACGGGGGTTGAACACTGAAGCTTTCTCT.

As concerns this clonotype: Relative to the germline gene, one junction end is altered; a read error may explain this. The J gene is TRBJ2-6, the V gene TRBV5-1; 8 bases align to TRBD1. Germline assignment: CDR1 SGHRS and CDR2 YFSETQ. This CDR3 has 16 residues. As DNA, the CDR3 is TGCGCCTGCAGCTTGGGACAGGAAGCTGGGACCAACGTCCTGACTTTC. It codes for CACSLGQEAGTNVLTF.

Points on this clonotype: A read error may produce the germline difference seen at one junction end. The chain recombines TRBV29-1 with TRBJ2-7; D might be TRBD1 (6 bases). CDR1 SQVTM and CDR2 ANQGSEA come from the germline V gene. CDR3 length: 13 amino acids. CDR3 loop: CSVVQGGAYEQSF. The CDR3 region has the DNA TGCAGCGTTGTACAGGGTGGGGCCTACGAGCAGTCCTTC.

This clonotype was observed a single time. Relative to the germline gene, one junction end is altered; a read error may explain this. This rearrangement joins TRBV7-9 to TRBJ1-1; a weak D match, TRBD1 (6 bases). This CDR3 comprises 14 residues. CDR1 SEHNR and CDR2 FQNEAQ come from the germline V gene (reference sequence). DNA of the CDR3: TGTGCCAGCAGCCCTCCAGGGGCTAACATTGAAGCTTTCTTT. Protein sequence: CASSPPGANIEAFF.

In this sample, this clonotype turned up a few times. A read error may account for a junction end that differs from germline. The chain has TRBV6-6 and TRBJ2-1; D is ambiguous. The germline CDR1 and CDR2 sequences are MNHNY and SVGAGI (reference sequence). The CDR3 consists of 15 residues. DNA for the CDR3: TGTGTCAGCAATTACTCGAATCCGGTCTACAATGAGCAGTTCTTC. Translated, it gives CVSNYSNPVYNEQFF.

This clonotype occurred a few times. Since a much larger clone is just one base distant, this may be a read error. The V call is TRBV28, the J call TRBJ1-1; D is possibly TRBD1 (5 bases). The CDR3 is made up of 13 amino acids. The germline gives CDR1 MDHEN, CDR2 SYDVKM. The DNA of the CDR3 is TGTGCCAGCAGCAGTCGACAGATGGGCGGCGCTCTCTTT. It specifies CASSSRQMGGALF.

A word on this clonotype: At one end the junction does not follow the germline gene, possibly because of a read error. The chain has TRBV10-3 and TRBJ1-1, with 8 positions matching TRBD1. The germline V gene encodes CDR1 ENHRY and CDR2 SYGVKD. This CDR3 is 14 amino acids long. CDR3 protein: CAVSGQGLNTEAFF. CDR3 DNA: TGTGCCGTCAGTGGACAGGGTCTGAACACTGAAGCTTTCTTT.

This clonotype appeared a single time. The chain is built from TRBV6-4 and TRBJ2-1; D is uncertain. The V gene's germline CDR1 is MRHNA and CDR2 SNTAGT. Trimming cost V 0 bases and J 7 bases, with 10 bases left between them. The CDR3 is made up of 14 amino acids. CDR3 sequence reads: CASSDSARVNEQFF. The CDR3 nucleotides are TGTGCCAGCAGTGACTCAGCGAGAGTGAATGAGCAGTTCTTC.

This clonotype was seen at least ten times. The gene calls are TRBV11-2 and TRBJ1-4; D is ambiguous. Germline V gene sequence: CDR1 SGHAT, CDR2 FQNNGV. Trimming shortened V by 5 bases and J by 3 bases, and 10 bases separated the two germline ends. The CDR3 length is 14 residues. CDR3 sequence reads: CASSKPSANEKLFF. Here the CDR3 DNA reads TGTGCCAGCAGCAAGCCCTCGGCTAATGAAAAACTGTTTTTT.

As to this clonotype: Here the CDR3 omits its conserved ending phenylalanine or tryptophan, so a read error is the likely source. The chain recombines TRBV11-2 with TRBJ2-1; the match to TRBD2 covers 10 bases. CDR3 length equals 15 residues. Germline values: CDR1 SGHAT, CDR2 FQNNGV. The CDR3, as DNA: TGTGCCGGCAGCCAGGCTAGCGGGAGCAACAATGAGCAGTTCTAC. Protein: CAGSQASGSNNEQFY.

Comment on this clonotype: This may stem from a read error, because a much larger clone lies one nucleotide away. The rearrangement uses TRBV28 and TRBJ2-1; TRBD2 aligns across 13 bases. The CDR3 contains 17 residues. V shed 5 bases, J shed 1 base, and the junction held 5 bases outside the gene matches. Germline V CDR1 and CDR2: MDHEN, SYDVKM. DNA of the CDR3: TGTGCCAGCAGTCTCCAGACTAGCGGGAGGTCCTACAATGAGCAGTTCTTC. This encodes CASSLQTSGRSYNEQFF. The entire variable domain, with the rest obtained from reference TRBV28 and TRBJ2-1, is as follows: DVKVTQSSRYLVKRTGEKVFLECVQDMDHENMFWYRQDPGLGLRLIYFSYDVKMKEKGDIPEGYSVSREKKERFSLILESASTNQTSMYLCASSLQTSGRSYNEQFFGPGTRLTVL.

A note on this clonotype: The conserved closing phenylalanine or tryptophan is absent in this CDR3, likely reflecting a read error. No DNA is shown, since the ends of the CDR3 on it are uncertain; the CDR3 is the one TCRdb lists. The V gene is TRBV5-1, the J gene TRBJ2-2. The germline V gene encodes CDR1 SGHRS and CDR2 YFSETQ. The CDR3 numbers 17 amino acids, ends counted. The CDR3 protein is CASGAHFGGTNTGELII.

To note about this clonotype: One end of the junction fails to match germline, which may point to a read error. The rearrangement joins TRBV11-2 to TRBJ2-1, with 7 bases lining up with TRBD1. Germline V CDR1 and CDR2: SGHAT, FQNNGV. This CDR3 comprises 11 residues. The CDR3 DNA reads as TGTGTCAACAGCTTTGACAGGGAGCGGTTCTTC. Encoded protein: CVNSFDRERFF.

As regards this clonotype: A much larger clone sits a single nucleotide away, making a read error possible. This chain links TRBV28 with TRBJ1-1; unclear D gene. The CDR3 runs 12 residues. Germline-derived CDR1 and CDR2 are MDHEN and SYDVKM. Written as DNA, the CDR3 is TGTGTCAGCAGTCCCACTTACACTGAAGCTTTCTTT. Its translation: CVSSPTYTEAFF.

In regard to this clonotype: A much larger clone sits a single nucleotide away, making a read error possible. V gene TRBV28 combines with J gene TRBJ2-7, with D unclear. The CDR3 covers 14 residues. The germline V gene has CDR1 MDHEN and CDR2 SYDVKM. With 8 bases removed from V and 2 bases from J, the gap between germline ends came to 16 bases. The CDR3 loop is CASPHVLRAYEQYF. Written as DNA, the CDR3 is TGTGCCAGCCCCCATGTACTACGGGCCTACGAGCAGTACTTC.

This sequence joins TRBV10-2 and TRBJ2-2; 8 bases map to TRBD2. The trim removed 8 bases at V and 8 bases at J, leaving 7 bases unmatched. The germline V gene has CDR1 WSHSY and CDR2 SAAADI. This CDR3 comprises 13 residues. CDR3 nucleotides: TGCGCCAGCCGGGGGGGAACCAGTGGGGAGCTGTTTTTT. Protein sequence: CASRGGTSGELFF.

As for this clonotype: This likely comes from a read error, as the CDR3 has no conserved phenylalanine or tryptophan at its end. The CDR3 nucleotides are TGTGCCAGCAGCTCCCCGGGACTATCGGGAGTGGATATGCAGTATTTA. Translating it yields CASSSPGLSGVDMQYL. The chain recombines TRBV11-2 with TRBJ2-3, with TRBD2 matching over 7 bases. Per the germline V gene, CDR1 is SGHAT and CDR2 is FQNNGV. The CDR3 covers 16 residues.

Of note for this clonotype: No conserved phenylalanine or tryptophan ends this CDR3, so it is likely a read error. It is unclear where the CDR3 begins or ends on the DNA, so no DNA is shown, and the CDR3 is as TCRdb lists it. The chain links TRBV29-1 to TRBJ2-2; the table's D call, TRBD2, was not checked against the DNA. Germline V gives CDR1 SQVTM, CDR2 ANQGSEA. A total of 16 residues make up the CDR3, ends included. This chain's CDR3 is CSIDAGTSGITGELLY.

Points on this clonotype: The junction and the germline gene differ at one end; a read error may be behind it. The rearrangement uses TRBV5-1 and TRBJ2-1, with 7 bases fitting TRBD1. This CDR3 is 16 amino acids long. Germline loops: CDR1 SGHRS, CDR2 YFSETQ. The CDR3 spells CATSLRLEQGYNEQFF. In DNA, the CDR3 is TGCGCCACCAGCTTAAGGCTGGAACAGGGGTACAATGAGCAGTTCTTC.

This rearrangement joins TRBV7-2 to TRBJ2-1, with no clear D. V shed 7 bases and J shed 10 bases, with 14 bases lying between them. The germline V gene has CDR1 SGHTA and CDR2 FQGNSA. The CDR3 has 12 residues. CDR3: CASTHTGREQFF. The CDR3 coding sequence is TGTGCCAGCACCCACACCGGGCGGGAGCAGTTCTTC.

Points on this clonotype: Sequence at one end of the junction differs from germline and may be a read error. The chain uses TRBV12-3 or TRBV12-4 and TRBJ1-5; D may be TRBD1 (6 bases). The CDR3 length is 16 residues. Written as DNA, the CDR3 is TGTGCCAGCAGTACAACTCCGGGACAAGGCAATCGGCCCCAGCATTTT. Its protein product is CASSTTPGQGNRPQHF.

The chain has TRBV6-2 or TRBV6-3 and TRBJ2-3; 9 positions agree with TRBD2. V lost 6 bases and J lost 4; bases outside the gene matches: 20. CDR3 length equals 19 residues. The germline CDR1 and CDR2 sequences are MNHEY and SVGEGT. The CDR3 reads CASRYPKGVAGERADTQYF. In nucleotides, the CDR3 is TGTGCCAGCAGATATCCCAAGGGAGTAGCGGGAGAGAGGGCAGATACGCAGTATTTT.

With respect to this clonotype: One end of the junction fails to match germline, which may point to a read error. The J gene is TRBJ2-1, the V gene TRBV6-8; possibly TRBD2 for D (6 bases). The germline V gene encodes CDR1 MNHGY and CDR2 SAAAGT. This CDR3 is built from 13 residues. As DNA, the CDR3 is TGTACCAGCATTCCCCGACTAGGTGATGAGCAGTCCTTC. It codes for CTSIPRLGDEQSF.

In the case of this clonotype: The junction does not match germline at one end; this may be a read error. This chain's CDR3 is CSTRPRERGTDTQCF. The CDR3 DNA follows: TGCAGCACTCGGCCGCGGGAGAGGGGCACAGATACACAGTGTTTT. This chain uses TRBV29-1 with TRBJ2-3; 7 bases match TRBD2. The CDR3 sequence is 15 residues long. Germline CDR1 reads SQVTM; CDR2 reads ANQGSEA.

A word on this clonotype: One junction end disagrees with the germline gene, perhaps due to a read error. The chain couples TRBV5-1 to TRBJ1-5, with D possibly matching TRBD1 (5 bases). The CDR3 sequence is 15 residues long. From germline, CDR1 is SGHRS and CDR2 YFSETQ. This chain's CDR3 is CANSLGGNSNQPQHF. For the CDR3, the DNA is TGCGCCAACAGCTTGGGGGGGAATAGCAATCAGCCCCAGCATTTT.

Comments on this clonotype: One end of the junction does not line up with germline, which may come from a read error. This chain uses TRBV6-1 with TRBJ2-7; maybe TRBD1 (6 bases). The germline gives CDR1 MNHNS, CDR2 SASEGT. The CDR3 totals 13 residues. The CDR3 sequence is CASGEGQTYEQYF. The DNA for the CDR3 is TGTGCCAGCGGTGAAGGACAGACCTACGAGCAGTACTTC.